This T cell receptor beta chain is drawn from a study of T-cell reconstitution after alpha-beta-depleted transplantation in children. For this clonotype: Its antigen is as yet unknown.

A TCRbeta library incorporating unique molecular identifiers was prepared. TCRdb re-analysed the PCR reads in MiXCR, keeping a single row per CDR3 protein. The data contain roughly 420,000 distinct CDR3 sequences, around 15% of them singletons. Trimming removed 0 bases from V and 3 bases from J, with 11 bases in between. The CDR3 runs 15 residues. Germline CDR1 is SGHAT and CDR2 is FQNNGV. Findings and caveats of the study: Some patients' high day-60 TCRbeta diversity was attributed to recipient cells surviving conditioning. Several hundred rapidly expanded clones from non-depleted graft cells reportedly supplied alpha-beta T cells about two months post-transplant. Fresh T-cell production supplied most of the T-cell counts and diversity seen one year after transplant.

The sequence derives from a boy under two years old who had a stem cell transplant for Wiskott-Aldrich syndrome, so the T cells may come from the graft donor. The sample was PBMCs, mostly from graft donor cells, taken 360 days after TCRalphabeta/CD19-depleted stem cell transplant. This chain uses TRBV11-2 with TRBJ2-5, with D maybe TRBD1 (5 bases). The CDR3 coding sequence is TGTGCCAGCAGCTTAGATCAGGGCAGGGAAGAGACCCAGTACTTC. This encodes CASSLDQGREETQYF.